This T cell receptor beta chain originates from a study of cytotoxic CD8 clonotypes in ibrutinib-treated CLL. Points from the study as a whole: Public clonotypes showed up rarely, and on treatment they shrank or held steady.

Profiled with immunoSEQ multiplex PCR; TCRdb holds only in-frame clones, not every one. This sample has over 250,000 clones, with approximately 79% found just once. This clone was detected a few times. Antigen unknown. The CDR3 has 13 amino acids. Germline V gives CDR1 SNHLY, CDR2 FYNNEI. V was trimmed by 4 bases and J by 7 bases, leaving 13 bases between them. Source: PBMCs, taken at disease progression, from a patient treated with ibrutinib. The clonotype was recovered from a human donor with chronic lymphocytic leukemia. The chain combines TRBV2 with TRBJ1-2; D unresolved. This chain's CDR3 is CASSALLGGGYTF. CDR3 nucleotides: TGTGCCAGCAGTGCCCTCCTGGGCGGTGGCTACACCTTC. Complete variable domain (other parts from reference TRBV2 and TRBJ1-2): EPEVTQTPSHQVTQMGQEVILRCVPISNHLYFYWYRQILGQKVEFLVSFYNNEISEKSEIFDDQFSVERPDGSNFTLKIRSTKLEDSAMYFCASSALLGGGYTFGSGTRLTVV.